This T cell receptor (beta chain) was found in a study of T cells in localized non-small cell lung cancer. TCRdb's table, derived via immunoSEQ multiplex PCR, lists solely in-frame clones and lacks some. This table holds around 64,000 clones, 80% to 95% found once. Study-wide results and limits: It remains possible that heterogeneity exists, since only one tumor region was sequenced. In adjacent lung, a median about 52 of the top 100 tumor clones were found. Prolonged overall survival went with higher T cell density in the blood.

Details on this clone: Its cognate antigen is unknown.

Germline V gene lookup returns CDR1 SGHRS and CDR2 YFSETQ. With 0 bases removed from V and 5 bases from J, the gap between germline ends came to 9 bases. The CDR3 is 14 amino acids. The TCR originated in a man aged 35 to 69 with stage I lung adenocarcinoma. The chain is built from TRBV5-1 and TRBJ1-3, with TRBD1 as a possible D gene (5 bases). Sequences were derived from peripheral blood, sampled before any cancer treatment. Here the CDR3 reads CASSLEAGRNTIYF. The DNA of the CDR3 is TGCGCCAGCAGCTTGGAGGCAGGGAGAAACACCATATATTTT. Full variable domain (missing parts from reference TRBV5-1 and TRBJ1-3): KAGVTQTPRYLIKTRGQQVTLSCSPISGHRSVSWYQQTPGQGLQFLFEYFSETQRNKGNFPGRFSGRQFSNSRSEMNVSTLELGDSALYLCASSLEAGRNTIYFGEGSWLTVV.